The rows below give T cell receptor beta chains drawn from one sample of a study of blood T cell repertoires in COVID-19. Clones were sequenced by immunoSEQ multiplex PCR, and TCRdb holds only the in-frame ones, with some missing. The sample shows approximately 97,000 clones, over 75% of them seen only once. Sequenced sample: peripheral blood. These receptor sequences come from a man in his 60s with acute or convalescent COVID-19. CDR3s include the opening cysteine and the closing phenylalanine or tryptophan. A D gene is named only where the DNA matches it firmly. Rows may omit the clone size; those that give it use once, few, many or a size class.

J gene	clone size	V gene	D gene	CDR3 DNA	CDR3 protein
TRBJ2-7	few	TRBV18	TRBD1	TGTGCCAGCTCACCTGCGACAGGGTCGTACGAGCAGTACTTC	CASSPATGSYEQYF
TRBJ2-3	NA	TRBV6-5	NA	TGTGCCAGCAGTTACGGCCAGACATCGGCCACAGATACGCAGTATTTT	CASSYGQTSATDTQYF
TRBJ2-2	NA	TRBV7-2	NA	TGTGCCAGCAGCTTAAGGACTATCACGAACACCGGGGAGCTGTTTTTT	CASSLRTITNTGELFF
TRBJ2-2	NA	TRBV11-3	NA	TGTGCCAGCAGCTTAGTCTCACGGAGCGGGGAGCTGTTTTTT	CASSLVSRSGELFF
TRBJ1-6	NA	TRBV9	NA	TGTGCCAGCAGCGTAGTTAGCATTAATTCACCCCTCCACTTT	CASSVVSINSPLHF
TRBJ2-7	NA	TRBV6-1	TRBD1	TGTGCCAGCAGTGAAAGTGCGACAGGGGGCTACGAGCAGTACTTC	CASSESATGGYEQYF
TRBJ1-2	NA	TRBV6-5	NA	TGTGCCAGCAGTTATAGGCAGGACTATGGCTACACCTTC	CASSYRQDYGYTF
TRBJ2-3	once	TRBV10-3	NA	TGTGCCATCAGTGGGGCCCGGGACTCCACAGATACGCAGTATTTT	CAISGARDSTDTQYF
TRBJ1-3	NA	TRBV7-8	NA	TGTGCCAGCAGGGACGCGGGGGCAATTGGAAACACCATATATTTT	CASRDAGAIGNTIYF
TRBJ1-2	NA	TRBV5-5	TRBD1	TGTGCCAGCAGCATGGGGACAGCCTATGGCTACACCTTC	CASSMGTAYGYTF
TRBJ2-1	NA	TRBV6-1	TRBD1	TGTGCCAGCAGTTATTGGACAGGCTACAATGAGCAGTTCTTC	CASSYWTGYNEQFF
TRBJ2-7	NA	TRBV7-6	NA	TGTGCCAGCAGCTTAGAGGTTGGGAGCTCCTACGAGCAGTACTTC	CASSLEVGSSYEQYF
TRBJ1-6	NA	TRBV11-2	NA	TGTGCCAGCAGCTTAATGCGCATGGCAGCCGGGAATTCACCCCTCCACTTT	CASSLMRMAAGNSPLHF
TRBJ2-1	NA	TRBV2	TRBD2	TGTGCCAGCAGTGGGGTAGCGGGGGCTTCGAATGAGCAGTTCTTC	CASSGVAGASNEQFF
TRBJ1-1	NA	TRBV30	NA	TGTGCCTGGAGTGTTACAGTATTTGAAGCTTTCTTT	CAWSVTVFEAFF
TRBJ2-5	NA	TRBV18	TRBD1	TGTGCCAGCTCGCTCAGAAGGGGGCTTGAGACCCAGTACTTC	CASSLRRGLETQYF
TRBJ1-2	NA	TRBV6-1	NA	TGTGCCAGCAGTGAGGCTGCTAACTATGGCTACACCTTC	CASSEAANYGYTF
TRBJ1-5	NA	TRBV19	TRBD1	TGTGCCAGTAGTCCGACAGGGGATAATCAGCCCCAGCATTTT	CASSPTGDNQPQHF
TRBJ2-2	NA	TRBV4-1	NA	TGCGCCAGCAGCCAAGATTTAGGGGGAGGGACCGGGGAGCTGTTTTTT	CASSQDLGGGTGELFF
TRBJ1-3	NA	TRBV19	NA	TGTGCCAGTACCAACCCCAGGGGAGCGGGAAACACCATATATTTT	CASTNPRGAGNTIYF
TRBJ2-7	NA	TRBV5-5	TRBD1	TGTGCCAGCAGCTTGCAGGGGGCCCTCTCCTACGAGCAGTACTTC	CASSLQGALSYEQYF
TRBJ1-4	NA	TRBV18	NA	TGTGCCAGCTCACCCAGGGTCGGTGAAAAACTGTTTTTT	CASSPRVGEKLFF
TRBJ2-1	NA	TRBV27	NA	TGTGCCAGCAGTTTATCTTTGGCGGGGTTATCCTACAATGAGCAGTTCTTC	CASSLSLAGLSYNEQFF
TRBJ1-3	NA	TRBV6-1	NA	TGTGCCAGCAGTGAATATATCAGGGCTGGAAACACCATATATTTT	CASSEYIRAGNTIYF
TRBJ2-1	NA	TRBV7-3	NA	TGTGCCAGCAGCTTAATGGGACGGACAGACAATGAGCAGTTCTTC	CASSLMGRTDNEQFF
TRBJ1-2	NA	TRBV6-5	NA	TGTGCCAGCAGGGACAGCTATGGCTACACCTTC	CASRDSYGYTF
TRBJ2-2	NA	TRBV6-2/TRBV6-3	TRBD1	TGTGCCAGCAGTTCGGACAGGGGGGGATCGGTCAGGGAGCTGTTTTTT	CASSSDRGGSVRELFF
TRBJ1-2	NA	TRBV11-2	NA	TGTGCCAGCAGCCCTTACGGGGGGGCAGGATATGGCTACACCTTC	CASSPYGGAGYGYTF
TRBJ2-7	NA	TRBV6-5	NA	TGTGCCAGCAGCCAATTCCAGGGAGAGCAGTACTTC	CASSQFQGEQYF
TRBJ2-5	NA	TRBV7-9	NA	TGTGCCAGCAGCTCCCCGGGAGCCGGTGCTCAGACCCAGTACTTC	CASSSPGAGAQTQYF
TRBJ2-7	NA	TRBV7-2	NA	TGTGCCAGCAGCTTAGAACAGTGGGCGGGGCAGTACTTC	CASSLEQWAGQYF
TRBJ2-1	NA	TRBV14	TRBD2	TGTGCCAGCAGGTCTAGCGGGGGGGCCTACAATGAGCAGTTCTTC	CASRSSGGAYNEQFF
TRBJ1-2	NA	TRBV4-3	TRBD1	TGCGCCAGCAGCCACGAACAGGGGATCTATGGCTACACCTTC	CASSHEQGIYGYTF
TRBJ1-4	NA	TRBV19	NA	TGTGCCAGTAGTATTAGGCAGGCCATTAATGAAAAACTGTTTTTT	CASSIRQAINEKLFF
TRBJ2-7	NA	TRBV14	TRBD1	TGTGCCAGCAGCCAAGGATCAGGGGGAGACAAGCAGTACTTC	CASSQGSGGDKQYF
TRBJ2-4	few	TRBV4-3	NA	TGCGCCAGCAGCCAAGATACAGGGTTCTCGTCCAAAAACATTCAGTACTTC	CASSQDTGFSSKNIQYF
TRBJ2-7	NA	TRBV6-6	NA	TGTGCCAGCAGTGGGCAGGACTACGAGCAGTACTTC	CASSGQDYEQYF
TRBJ2-3	NA	TRBV14	NA	TGTGCCAGCAGCCAAGTCGAAACAAAGAGCACAGATACGCAGTATTTT	CASSQVETKSTDTQYF
TRBJ2-6	NA	TRBV19	NA	TGTGCAGCCAACTCTGGGGCCAACGTCCTGACTTTC	CAANSGANVLTF
TRBJ2-7	NA	TRBV6-5	TRBD1	TGTGCCAGCAGCACGGACAGGGGCTACGAGCAGTACTTC	CASSTDRGYEQYF
TRBJ1-5	NA	TRBV20-1	NA	TGCAGTGCGGGACTTAATCAGCCCCAGCATTTT	CSAGLNQPQHF
TRBJ2-7	NA	TRBV20-1	TRBD1	TGCAGTGCTAGTAAACTCGGGGGACAGGGGGGTGGCGAGCAGTACTTC	CSASKLGGQGGGEQYF
TRBJ1-3	NA	TRBV28	NA	TGTGCCAGCAGTTTTCTTTCTGGAAACACCATATATTTT	CASSFLSGNTIYF
TRBJ1-5	few	TRBV6-5	TRBD1	TGTGCCAGCAGTCCCCGGGACAGGGGCAATCAGCCCCAGCATTTT	CASSPRDRGNQPQHF
TRBJ1-4	NA	TRBV27	NA	TGTGCCAGCAGTTTTATCGCAGGGCCCTACGAAAAACTGTTTTTT	CASSFIAGPYEKLFF